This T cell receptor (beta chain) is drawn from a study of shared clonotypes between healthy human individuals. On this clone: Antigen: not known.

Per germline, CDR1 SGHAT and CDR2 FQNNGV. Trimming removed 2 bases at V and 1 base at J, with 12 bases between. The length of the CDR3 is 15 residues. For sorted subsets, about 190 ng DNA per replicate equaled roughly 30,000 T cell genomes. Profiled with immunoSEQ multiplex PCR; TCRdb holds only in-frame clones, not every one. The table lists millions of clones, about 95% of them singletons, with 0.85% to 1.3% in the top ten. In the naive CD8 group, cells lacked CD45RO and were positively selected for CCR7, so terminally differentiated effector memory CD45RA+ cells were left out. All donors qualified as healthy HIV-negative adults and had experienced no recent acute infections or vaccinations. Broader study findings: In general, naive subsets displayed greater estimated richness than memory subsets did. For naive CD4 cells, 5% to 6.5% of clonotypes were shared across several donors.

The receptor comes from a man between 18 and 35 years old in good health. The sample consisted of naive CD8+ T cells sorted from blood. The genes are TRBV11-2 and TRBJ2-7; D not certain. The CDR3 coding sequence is TGTGCCAGCAGCTTATCCCGGTCCACTTCCTACGAGCAGTACTTC. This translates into CASSLSRSTSYEQYF.